This is a list of T cell receptor beta chains from one sample in a study of identical twins. TCRdb independently ran MiXCR on the 5' RACE reads; one entry per CDR3 protein. The sample contains 450,000 or so distinct CDR3 sequences, roughly a quarter of which appear only once. The same data also contributed to another study, on T cells expressing NK-cell markers.

Material: CD4+ T cells sorted from blood. The receptors here all came from a woman in her late teens or twenties in good health. CDR3s include the opening cysteine and the closing phenylalanine or tryptophan. The D gene is left open where the match is weak. Size values are once, few and many counts, or a class for expanded clones, and some rows have none.

J gene,V gene,CDR3 length,D gene,clone size,CDR3 DNA,CDR3 protein
TRBJ1-2,TRBV12-3/TRBV12-4,12,TRBD1,.,TGTGCCAGCAGTCCCGGACAGGAAAATTTAAGCTTC,CASSPGQENLSF
TRBJ2-7,TRBV29-1,13,.,.,TGCAGCGTTGAGATTGGGCAGTACTACGAGCAGTACTTC,CSVEIGQYYEQYF
TRBJ1-1,TRBV10-3,12,TRBD1,.,TGTGCCGTGGGACAGCCGAACACTGAAGCTTTCTTT,CAVGQPNTEAFF
TRBJ2-7,TRBV3-1,15,TRBD2,few,TGTGCCAGCAGTTACGGACTAGCGGGGACCTACGAGCAGTACTTC,CASSYGLAGTYEQYF
TRBJ2-1,TRBV12-3/TRBV12-4,14,TRBD2,many,TGTGCCAGCAGGGGGACTAGCGGGAGCTATGAGCAGTTCTTC,CASRGTSGSYEQFF
TRBJ1-1,TRBV2,12,.,.,TGTGCCAGCACCCTGGGGTGGGCTGAAGCTTTCTTT,CASTLGWAEAFF
TRBJ2-1,TRBV12-5,16,TRBD2,.,TGTGCTAGTGGTCCGAAGACTAGCGGGACAAACAATGAGCAGTTCTTC,CASGPKTSGTNNEQFF
TRBJ1-2,TRBV12-3/TRBV12-4,15,.,.,TGTGCCAGCAGCCACCCCGAGACTGCGGGCTATGGCTACACCTTC,CASSHPETAGYGYTF
TRBJ1-1,TRBV12-3/TRBV12-4,13,.,many,TGTGCCAGCAGTTTTTTTGGGGGCACTGAAGCTTTCTTT,CASSFFGGTEAFF
TRBJ2-5,TRBV20-1,15,TRBD2,few,TGCAGTGCTAGGGGCCTAGCGGGTTACCAAGAGACCCAGTACTTC,CSARGLAGYQETQYF
TRBJ1-3,TRBV6-1,16,.,few,TGTGCCAGCAGTGAAGGGGTCGGTTCACCTGGAAACACCATATATTTT,CASSEGVGSPGNTIYF
TRBJ1-1,TRBV21-1,13,.,many,TGTGCCAGCAGGACAGCTTCAAACACTGAAGCTTTCTTT,CASRTASNTEAFF
TRBJ2-7,TRBV6-2/TRBV6-3,16,TRBD2,.,TGTGCCAGCAGACGACTAGCGGGAGGTCCCTCCTACGAGCAGTACTTC,CASRRLAGGPSYEQYF
TRBJ2-3,TRBV20-1,10,.,once,TGCAGTGCCACCATAGATACGCAGTATTTT,CSATIDTQYF
TRBJ2-2,TRBV2,13,.,.,TGTGCCAGCAGTGAAGGGTACACCGGGGAGCTGTTTTTT,CASSEGYTGELFF
TRBJ2-4,TRBV6-5,11,TRBD2,.,TGTGCCAGCAAGGGGAGGGACATTCAGTACTTC,CASKGRDIQYF
TRBJ2-7,TRBV19,14,.,.,TGTGCCAGTAGTCAGCGACACCAAGCCTACGAGCAGTACTTC,CASSQRHQAYEQYF
TRBJ2-2,TRBV29-1,12,.,.,TGCAGCGTGCAGGAGAACACCGGGGAGCTGTTTTTT,CSVQENTGELFF
TRBJ2-7,TRBV18,15,TRBD1,few,TGTGCCAGCTCACATCCGGGACAGGGGGCCTACGAGCAGTACTTC,CASSHPGQGAYEQYF
TRBJ1-2,TRBV12-3/TRBV12-4,14,TRBD1,few,TGTGCCAGCAGTTTAATGGGACAGGGCGGTGGCTACACCTTC,CASSLMGQGGGYTF
TRBJ2-7,TRBV3-1,13,.,.,TGTGCCAGCAGCCAATCCAGGAACGGCGAGCAGTACTTC,CASSQSRNGEQYF
TRBJ1-5,TRBV23-1,14,TRBD1,few,TGCGCCAGCCCACAGGGGGGAAGCAATCAGCCCCAGCATTTT,CASPQGGSNQPQHF
TRBJ2-5,TRBV27,14,TRBD1,.,TGTGCCAGCAGGTCTACAGGGGCTCGAGAGACCCAGTACTTC,CASRSTGARETQYF
TRBJ2-6,TRBV7-9,16,TRBD2,.,TGTGCCAGCAGCCCGGGAGGGCTTGATGGGGCCAACGTCCTGACTTTC,CASSPGGLDGANVLTF
TRBJ2-7,TRBV29-1,13,.,.,TGCAGCGTAAAAGGGTACGGGATCGGCGAGCAGTACTTC,CSVKGYGIGEQYF
TRBJ2-7,TRBV7-2,13,.,few,TGTGCCAGCAGCTCAAAACAGGGATTCGAGCAGTACTTC,CASSSKQGFEQYF
TRBJ2-1,TRBV2,16,TRBD1,.,TGTGCCAGCAGTCCTTTTTTAGGGGGCTTTCACAATGAGCAGTTCTTC,CASSPFLGGFHNEQFF
TRBJ2-7,TRBV5-1,15,TRBD1,.,TGCGCCAGCAGCTCTTCTGGATACAGGGGCGACGAGCAGTACTTC,CASSSSGYRGDEQYF
TRBJ2-3,TRBV3-1,12,.,many,TGTGCCAGCAGCCAAGTGGGCGATACGCAGTATTTT,CASSQVGDTQYF
TRBJ2-1,TRBV9,13,TRBD2,few,TGTGCCAGCAATCCTTCTAGCGGGGGTGAGCAGTTCTTC,CASNPSSGGEQFF
TRBJ1-5,TRBV5-6,17,.,many,TGTGCCAGCAGCGCCCGGGGGACAACTTATAGCAATCAGCCCCAGCATTTT,CASSARGTTYSNQPQHF
TRBJ2-3,TRBV4-3,19,TRBD2,.,TGCGCCAGCAGCCAAGAGAGTAGGGGAGGCGGGGGGGGCACAGATACGCAGTATTTT,CASSQESRGGGGGTDTQYF
TRBJ2-5,TRBV9,17,.,.,TGTGCCAGCAGCGTAGTTGTAACGGGGGCCCAGGGAGAGACCCAGTACTTC,CASSVVVTGAQGETQYF
TRBJ2-1,TRBV5-1,13,.,few,TGCGCCAGCAGCTCAGACTTATACAATGAGCAGTTCTTC,CASSSDLYNEQFF
TRBJ2-1,TRBV28,12,.,.,TGTGCGAGCAAGGACCGGACCCCGGAGGACTTCTTC,CASKDRTPEDFF
TRBJ2-5,TRBV7-9,15,.,.,TGTGCCAGCAGCTTAGAGGGACAGACTAGAGAGACCCAGTACTTC,CASSLEGQTRETQYF
TRBJ2-2,TRBV6-2/TRBV6-3,19,TRBD2,few,TGTGCCAGCGGCGATCCAAGGACTAGCGGGGGACAGTACACCGGGGAGCTGTTTTTT,CASGDPRTSGGQYTGELFF
TRBJ2-7,TRBV5-1,13,.,.,TGCGCCAGCAGCTGGGGAACTAGCTACGAGCAGTACTTC,CASSWGTSYEQYF
TRBJ2-5,TRBV5-4,12,.,.,TGTGCCAGCAGCCGTCCCCCAGAGACCCAGTACTTC,CASSRPPETQYF
TRBJ2-1,TRBV10-1,12,.,.,TGCGCCAGCAGTGAGCAGATCGGCGAGCAGTTCTTC,CASSEQIGEQFF
TRBJ1-1,TRBV20-1,12,.,.,TGCAGTGCTATGGGCGGGCGAACTGAAGCTTTCTTT,CSAMGGRTEAFF
TRBJ2-7,TRBV5-1,17,.,few,TGCGCCAGCACGGAAGCAGCAGGGGTCCTAGGCGGCTACGAGCAGTACTTC,CASTEAAGVLGGYEQYF
TRBJ2-1,TRBV5-1,16,TRBD2,.,TGCGCCAGCAGCTCGACTCGGCTAGCGGCAAACAATGAGCAGTTCTTC,CASSSTRLAANNEQFF
TRBJ2-7,TRBV7-2,14,.,few,TGTGCCAGCAGCTCTTGGACAGCGCCCTACGAGCAGTACTTC,CASSSWTAPYEQYF
TRBJ2-1,TRBV4-2,17,TRBD1,few,TGTGCCAGCAGCCAAGTCAACAGGGGCCAGAGGGACAATGAGCAGTTCTTC,CASSQVNRGQRDNEQFF
TRBJ1-1,TRBV12-3/TRBV12-4,14,.,few,TGTGCCAGCAGTCCTGGGATTGTGAACACTGAAGCTTTCTTT,CASSPGIVNTEAFF
TRBJ2-3,TRBV6-2/TRBV6-3,16,.,once,TGTGCCAGCAGTTACCGGGGACCCCGCAGCACAGATACGCAGTATTTT,CASSYRGPRSTDTQYF
TRBJ2-5,TRBV29-1,12,TRBD2,.,TGCAGCGGCGGGGGGAGGAGGGAGACCCAGTACTTC,CSGGGRRETQYF
TRBJ2-5,TRBV11-1,14,.,few,TGTGCCAGCAGCCCGGACAGCTACCAAGAGACCCAGTACTTC,CASSPDSYQETQYF
TRBJ1-1,TRBV27,14,.,few,TGTGCCAGCAGTTTAGTCGCCGGTAGCACTGAAGCTTTCTTT,CASSLVAGSTEAFF